The 2 T cell receptor beta chains below come from one sample, sequenced in a study of neurological immune-mediated disorders (dated by TCRdb to about 2019). The receptor library was made with 5' RACE. This sample was sequenced with an Illumina HiSeq 2500. TCRdb reworked the public reads: Q25 trimming with fastp, MiXCR clone assembly, productive beta chains retained. Rows matching on CDR3 protein sequence are summarized as one entry with the most common DNA and genes. Across this sample there are more than 50,000 distinct CDR3 sequences, with roughly 5.6% seen only once. Over 2.5% of the sample lies in the top ten. Sequenced: PBMCs. These receptors were taken from a woman younger than 45 with multiple sclerosis.

The sample holds a few counts of this clonotype. A much larger clone is a single base away; this may be a read error. This chain links TRBV24-1 with TRBJ2-1; perhaps TRBD1 as D (6 bases). Germline V gene data show CDR1 as KGHDR and CDR2 as SFDVKD. V was clipped by 6 bases and J by 2 bases, with 13 bases between them. CDR3 length: 15 amino acids. The CDR3 nucleotides are TGTGCCACCAGTCACAGGGAATCCACCTACAATGAGCAGTTCTTC. Translating it yields CATSHRESTYNEQFF.

This clonotype is medium-sized by share. The chain links TRBV20-1 to TRBJ2-1; 9 bases fit TRBD2. J was trimmed by 7 bases and V by 4 bases; bases with no gene match: 8. The CDR3 has 14 amino acids. The germline V gene has CDR1 DFQATT and CDR2 SNEGSKA (reference sequence). The CDR3 DNA is TGCAGTGCTATGGAGGCGGGGGGGTGGAATGAGCAGTTCTTC. Translated: CSAMEAGGWNEQFF.